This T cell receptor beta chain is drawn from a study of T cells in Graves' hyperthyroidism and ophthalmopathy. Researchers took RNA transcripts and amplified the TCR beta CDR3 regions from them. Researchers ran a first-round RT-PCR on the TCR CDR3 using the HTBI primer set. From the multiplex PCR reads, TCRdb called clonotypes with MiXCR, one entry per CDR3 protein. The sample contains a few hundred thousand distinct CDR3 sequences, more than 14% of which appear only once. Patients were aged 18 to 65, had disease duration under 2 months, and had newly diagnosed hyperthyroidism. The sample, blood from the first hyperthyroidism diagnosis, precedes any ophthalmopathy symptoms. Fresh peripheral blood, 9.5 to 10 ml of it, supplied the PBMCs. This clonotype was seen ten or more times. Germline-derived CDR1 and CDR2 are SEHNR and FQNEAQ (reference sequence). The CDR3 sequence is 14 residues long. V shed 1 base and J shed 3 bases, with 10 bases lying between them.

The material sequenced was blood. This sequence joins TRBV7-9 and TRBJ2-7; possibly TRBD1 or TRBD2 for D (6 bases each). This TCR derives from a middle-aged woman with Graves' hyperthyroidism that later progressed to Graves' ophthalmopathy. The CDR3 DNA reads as TGTGCCAGCAGCTTAGACGGGGGACACTACGAGCAGTACTTC. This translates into CASSLDGGHYEQYF.